What follows are 6 T cell receptor beta chains derived from one specimen sequenced in a study of T cell responses to AZD1222 COVID-19 vaccine. TCRdb's table, derived via immunoSEQ multiplex PCR, lists solely in-frame clones and lacks some. The profile shows around 130,000 clones, approximately 83% of them singletons. The source was peripheral blood, collected on day 0 of AZD1222 vaccination. These receptors came from an adult in good health.

This chain links TRBV19 with TRBJ1-3; tentative D call: TRBD1 (5 bases). Germline loops: CDR1 LNHDA, CDR2 SQIVND (reference sequence). This CDR3 contains 15 residues. The V and J ends lost 7 bases and 4 bases respectively, with 17 bases between them. The CDR3 is CASIPLGVDGNTIYF. In nucleotides, the CDR3 is TGTGCCAGTATCCCTCTAGGGGTTGACGGAAACACCATATATTTT. Full variable domain (remainder filled in from reference TRBV19 and TRBJ1-3): DGGITQSPKYLFRKEGQNVTLSCEQNLNHDAMYWYRQDPGQGLRLIYYSQIVNDFQKGDIAEGYSVSREKKESFPLTVTSAQKNPTAFYLCASIPLGVDGNTIYFGEGSWLTVV.

The chain links TRBV2 to TRBJ1-2, with D maybe TRBD1 (5 bases). Germline values: CDR1 SNHLY, CDR2 FYNNEI. The CDR3 length is 16 residues. V gave up 2 bases and J gave up 5 bases, with 18 bases separating them. The CDR3 spells CASSEPDRGRGYGYTF. As DNA, the CDR3 is TGTGCCAGCAGTGAACCAGACCGTGGGAGGGGATATGGCTACACCTTC. The entire variable domain, with the rest obtained from reference TRBV2 and TRBJ1-2, is as follows: EPEVTQTPSHQVTQMGQEVILRCVPISNHLYFYWYRQILGQKVEFLVSFYNNEISEKSEIFDDQFSVERPDGSNFTLKIRSTKLEDSAMYFCASSEPDRGRGYGYTFGSGTRLTVV.

This chain links TRBV6-5 with TRBJ2-7, with 7 bases identical to TRBD1. Germline CDR1 reads MNHEY; CDR2 reads SVGAGI. J lost 3 bases, V lost 10 bases, and 9 bases had no gene match. The CDR3 is 13 amino acids. The CDR3 sequence: CATTTGVGYEQYF. CDR3 nucleotides: TGTGCCACCACAACAGGGGTGGGCTACGAGCAGTACTTC.

The genes are TRBV3-1 (or the pseudogene TRBV3-2) and TRBJ1-1; no firm D call. The germline CDR1 and CDR2 sequences are LGHDT and YNNKEL (reference sequence). The CDR3 length is 15 residues. Trimming pared 6 bases from V and 0 bases from J, leaving 14 bases between. Written as DNA, the CDR3 is TGTGCCAGCAGTCGACCCGGACCGCTGAACACTGAAGCTTTCTTT. Its translation is CASSRPGPLNTEAFF.

The genes are TRBV19 and TRBJ2-5; 9 nucleotides align to TRBD1. The CDR3 runs to 14 residues. V lost 4 bases, J lost 2 bases, and 2 bases stayed unmatched. Germline CDR1 and CDR2: LNHDA and SQIVND (reference sequence). This chain's CDR3 is CASSRQGGQETQYF. The CDR3 nucleotides read TGTGCCAGTAGTAGACAGGGGGGGCAAGAGACCCAGTACTTC.

The genes are TRBV27 and TRBJ1-1; tentatively, D is TRBD1 (5 bases). Germline V gives CDR1 MNHEY, CDR2 SMNVEV (reference sequence). V was cut by 3 bases and J by 1 base, with 9 bases left in between. CDR3 length: 14 amino acids. In DNA form, the CDR3 reads TGTGCCAGCAGTTTCGGGAGGGGGAACACTGAAGCTTTCTTT. It is translated as CASSFGRGNTEAFF.